This paragraph covers one T cell receptor beta chain sequence. The CDR3 covers 14 residues. The data were obtained in a study of blood T cell repertoires in COVID-19. Study background: Material from acute and convalescent COVID-19 was sourced from the United States, Italy and Spain. Nucleic acid was either cDNA or gDNA, and it came from T cells, B-cell-depleted T cells, or PBMCs.

As processed by the authors: Counts of nucleated cells, estimated from reference gene primer amplification, were obtained. Produced via immunoSEQ multiplex PCR; TCRdb's table is partial and in-frame only. Clone size and V and J calls were adopted from that table, with D and trimming inferred from the DNA. Among 150,000 to 200,000 clones, 65% to 90% were seen once, and the ten largest hold roughly 8.2%. The TCR sequence derives from a man in his sixties with acute or convalescent COVID-19. The chain couples TRBV7-5 to TRBJ2-1; TRBD2 is taken as the D call from the table, unchecked against the DNA. TRBV7-5 represents a pseudogene. The sequencing sample was made of peripheral blood. The CDR3 nucleotides are TGTGCCAGAAGAGGCTGGAGCTCCTACAATGAGCAGTTCTTC. Protein sequence: CARRGWSSYNEQFF.